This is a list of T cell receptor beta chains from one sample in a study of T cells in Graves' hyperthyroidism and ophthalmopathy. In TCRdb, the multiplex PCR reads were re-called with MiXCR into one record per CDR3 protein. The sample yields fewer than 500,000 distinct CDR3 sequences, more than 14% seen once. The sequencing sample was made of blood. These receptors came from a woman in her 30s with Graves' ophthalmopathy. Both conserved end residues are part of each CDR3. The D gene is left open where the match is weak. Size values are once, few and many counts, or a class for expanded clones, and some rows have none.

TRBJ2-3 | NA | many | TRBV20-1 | CSVLPQTSTDTQYF | TGCAGCGTTCTCCCCCAGACTAGCACAGATACGCAGTATTTT
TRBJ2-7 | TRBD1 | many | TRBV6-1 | CAINPGTGAYEQYF | TGTGCCATCAACCCCGGGACAGGCGCCTACGAGCAGTACTTC
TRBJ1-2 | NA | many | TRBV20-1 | CSAGIYGYTF | TGCAGTGCTGGGATCTATGGCTACACCTTC
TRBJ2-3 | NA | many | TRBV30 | CAWSVSQYRHRWGSSDTQYF | TGTGCCTGGAGTGTATCTCAATATCGCCATCGTTGGGGTTCGTCAGATACGCAGTATTTT
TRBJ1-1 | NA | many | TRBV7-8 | CASSLVPGNTEAFF | TGTGCCAGCAGCTTAGTCCCAGGAAACACTGAAGCTTTCTTT
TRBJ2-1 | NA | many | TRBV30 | CAWAGTANLKGQFF | TGTGCCTGGGCCGGGACGGCAAATCTCAAGGGGCAGTTCTTC
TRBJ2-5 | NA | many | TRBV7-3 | CASSSGLDRSQYF | TGTGCCAGCAGCTCTGGACTGGACCGTTCCCAGTACTTC
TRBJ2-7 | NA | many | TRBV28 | CASSFGGSLYEQYF | TGTGCCAGCAGCTTCGGAGGGAGCCTCTACGAGCAGTACTTC
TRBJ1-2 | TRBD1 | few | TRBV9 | CASKTGHYGYTF | TGTGCCAGTAAGACAGGGCACTATGGCTACACCTTC
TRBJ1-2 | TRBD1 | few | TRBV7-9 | CASSSGQGEKNGYTF | TGTGCCAGCAGCTCAGGACAGGGAGAAAAGAATGGCTACACCTTC
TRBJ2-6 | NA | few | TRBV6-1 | CASRNLDVRSGANVLTF | TGTGCCAGCAGAAACCTGGACGTTCGCTCTGGGGCCAACGTCCTGACTTTC
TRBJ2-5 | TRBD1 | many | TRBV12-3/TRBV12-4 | CASTQTRTGQETQYF | TGTGCCAGCACCCAAACAAGGACAGGTCAAGAGACCCAGTACTTC
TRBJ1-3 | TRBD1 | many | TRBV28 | CASSLLQGASGNTIYF | TGTGCCAGCAGTTTGTTACAGGGGGCCTCTGGAAACACCATATATTTT
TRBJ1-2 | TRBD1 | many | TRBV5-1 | CASSDGTANYGYTF | TGCGCCAGCAGCGACGGGACAGCCAACTATGGCTACACCTTC
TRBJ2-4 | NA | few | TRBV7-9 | CASSFSTGVAKNIQYF | TGTGCCAGCAGCTTCTCGACGGGGGTAGCCAAAAACATTCAGTACTTC
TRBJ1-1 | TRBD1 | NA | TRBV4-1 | CASSRRSDRANTEAFF | TGCGCCAGCAGCCGTCGATCAGACAGGGCGAACACTGAAGCTTTCTTT
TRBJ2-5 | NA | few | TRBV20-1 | CSAILVLEAQYF | TGCAGTGCTATTCTAGTCCTAGAGGCCCAGTACTTC
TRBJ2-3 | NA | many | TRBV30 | CAWDSEADTQYF | TGTGCCTGGGATTCGGAGGCAGATACGCAGTATTTT
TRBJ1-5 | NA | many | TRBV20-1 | CSARAEFDSNQPQHF | TGCAGTGCTAGAGCCGAATTTGACAGCAATCAGCCCCAGCATTTT
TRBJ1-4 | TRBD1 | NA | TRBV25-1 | CASSHVDRGREKLFF | TGTGCCAGCAGTCACGTTGACAGGGGGCGGGAAAAACTGTTTTTT
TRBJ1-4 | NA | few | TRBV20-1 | CSAPGGQIEKLFF | TGCAGTGCTCCGGGGGGACAAATCGAAAAACTGTTTTTT
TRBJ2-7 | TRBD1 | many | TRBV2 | CASSPGQGITYEQYF | TGTGCCAGCAGTCCCGGACAGGGGATTACCTACGAGCAGTACTTC
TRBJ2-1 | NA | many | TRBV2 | CAVPDVGSYNEQFF | TGTGCCGTTCCAGATGTCGGGAGCTACAATGAGCAGTTCTTC
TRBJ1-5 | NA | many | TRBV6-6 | CASSYSRDSNQPQHF | TGTGCCAGCAGTTACTCGAGGGATAGCAATCAGCCCCAGCATTTT
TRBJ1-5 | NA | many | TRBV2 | CASSEFRGRNQPQHF | TGTGCCAGCAGTGAGTTCAGGGGAAGGAATCAGCCCCAGCATTTT
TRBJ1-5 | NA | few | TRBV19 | CASSNGLGVGTDTQHF | TGTGCCAGTAGTAACGGACTAGGCGTCGGCACAGATACGCAGCATTTT
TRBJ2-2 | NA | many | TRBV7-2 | CASSLELLINTGELFF | TGTGCCAGCAGCTTAGAACTTCTGATTAACACCGGGGAGCTGTTTTTT
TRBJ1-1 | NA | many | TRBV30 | CAWSVQGFGEAFF | TGTGCCTGGAGTGTACAAGGGTTCGGTGAAGCTTTCTTT
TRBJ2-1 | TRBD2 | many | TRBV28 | CASTPGLATNEQFF | TGTGCCAGCACTCCGGGACTAGCAACCAATGAGCAGTTCTTC